This T cell receptor (beta chain) was recorded in a study of identical twins. Notes on the study in general: Weaker excess twin sharing was seen among beta out-of-frame sequences. Memory repertoires showed no such pattern, whereas abundant cord blood beta clonotypes carried fewer insertions.

TCRdb itself ran the 5' RACE reads through MiXCR, one entry per CDR3 protein. The sample has hundreds of thousands of distinct CDR3 sequences, just over 7% seen once. The V gene's germline CDR1 is SQVTM and CDR2 ANQGSEA. The CDR3 extends over 14 amino acids. With 4 bases removed from V and 3 bases from J, the gap between germline ends came to 14 bases. At least ten counts were recorded for this clonotype. What it recognizes is unknown. These data were likewise used in another study, on yellow fever vaccine responses in identical twins.

Sequencing was performed on PBMCs. The TCR was taken from a young woman in good health. This sequence joins TRBV29-1 and TRBJ2-3; D not resolved. The DNA of the CDR3 is TGCAGCGTTGTTGGGAACCTGGGGACAGATACGCAGTATTTT. Translated, it gives CSVVGNLGTDTQYF.